This T cell receptor (beta chain) came from a study of T cells expressing NK-cell markers. Across the study: It was from sorted CD3+CD56+NKG2C+, CD3+CD56+NKG2C- and CD3+CD56-NKG2C+ T cells that TCR beta repertoires came. Study-wide findings and caveats: As a fraction of CD8+ T cells, dominant NKG2C+ clonotypes reached about 1.0-7.5% in six donors. A handful of donors showed these clonotypes also leading the CD3+CD56-NKG2C+ fraction. HCMV specificity of the expanded NKG2C+ T cell clones stayed unclear.

The CDR3 runs 16 residues. With regard to this clonotype: The antigen is unknown.

TCRdb re-called the 5' RACE reads and gives one entry per CDR3 protein, without DNA. This listing includes 200,000 to 300,000 distinct CDR3 sequences. The TCR comes from a man aged 18 to 29 in good health. The rearrangement joins TRBV12-3 or TRBV12-4 to TRBJ2-2; absent DNA, TCRdb's TRBD2 call cannot be checked. The sample comprised blood T cells: a sorted CD56 or NKG2C T cell subset, CD4+ or CD8+ T cells, or bulk PBMC T cells (not recorded which). The CDR3 here is CASRPAGLAGTGELFF.